This T cell receptor beta chain emerged from a study of blood T cell repertoires in COVID-19. The data were produced by immunoSEQ multiplex PCR, yet TCRdb's version contains in-frame clones alone and is incomplete. The sample has approximately 83,000 clones, roughly 90% seen once. The CDR3 contains 13 residues. Deletions cut 7 bases from V and 0 bases from J, with 10 bases between. From germline, CDR1 is SNHLY and CDR2 FYNNEI. The sequenced material came from peripheral blood. V is TRBV2 and J is TRBJ2-7; maybe TRBD1 (5 bases). The TCR comes from a man between 70 and 80 years old with acute or convalescent COVID-19. The CDR3 reads CASTRQPSYEQYF. The CDR3 nucleotides are TGTGCCAGCACACGACAGCCCTCCTACGAGCAGTACTTC. Drawing the rest from reference TRBV2 and TRBJ2-7, the complete variable domain is EPEVTQTPSHQVTQMGQEVILRCVPISNHLYFYWYRQILGQKVEFLVSFYNNEISEKSEIFDDQFSVERPDGSNFTLKIRSTKLEDSAMYFCASTRQPSYEQYFGPGTRLTVT.